This TCR beta chain was sequenced in a study of blood T cell repertoires in COVID-19. Study at large: Nucleic acid was either cDNA or gDNA, and it came from T cells, B-cell-depleted T cells, or PBMCs.

In germline, CDR1 is SGHDN, CDR2 FVKESK. CDR3 size: 16 residues. V was clipped by 0 bases and J by 1 base, with 9 bases between them. TCRdb's table, derived via immunoSEQ multiplex PCR, lists solely in-frame clones and lacks some. Among around 450,000 clones listed, around nine tenths were seen once. Sample: peripheral blood. V and J are TRBV14 and TRBJ2-2; the D gene is possibly TRBD1 (5 bases). This TCR was sampled from a woman in her twenties or thirties with acute or convalescent COVID-19. The CDR3: CASSQDPGQNTGELFF. The CDR3 coding sequence is TGTGCCAGCAGCCAAGATCCCGGACAGAACACCGGGGAGCTGTTTTTT.